This T cell receptor (beta chain) was profiled in a study of T cell repertoires in cytomegalovirus infection (dated 2019 in TCRdb). Some background on the complete study: Donor HLA type was relevant to the analysis, as public TCR beta signatures indicated carriage of CMV infection together with the matching HLA type. The paper's findings and limits, for the study overall: The ex vivo response was dominated by HLA-C-restricted CMV-specific TCR beta clonotypes, and the single most frequent clonotype in two of eight donors was supplied by these HLA-C-restricted clonotypes. In both this cohort and an independent cohort of 352 donors, the cumulative frequency of public TCR beta family members distinguished carriers of CMV infection plus the relevant HLA type.

The sequencer listed for this sample is Illumina HiSeq 1500. TCRdb took the public reads, trimmed them with fastp at Q25, ran MiXCR for clone calling and kept in-frame beta chains. Rows merge per CDR3 protein into single entries with the most common DNA and genes. The sample data list 290,000 or so distinct CDR3 sequences, and 8% to 10% of these were observed just once. The leading ten clones occupy around 2.5% of the sample. V has 6 bases trimmed and J has 1 base trimmed; junction bases matching no gene number 8. There are 16 amino acids in the CDR3, from cysteine to phenylalanine inclusive. Just CDR3 DNA is preserved here, 48 bases in frame from base 1. The germline V gene supplies CDR1 MDHEN and CDR2 SYDVKM. This clonotype was observed many times. Its antigen is still unknown. Nothing much larger sits one base from this clone, and base qualities are not available.

In this chain, TRBV28 is recombined with TRBJ2-2, and TRBD2 matches 7 of the central bases. The sequencing input was PBMCs. The TCR originated in a human donor in good health (CMV status not recorded). Some clones in this sample may be carry-over from other donors' samples. The DNA sequence is TGTGCCAGCAGCCCCCGTGGGAGGGGGAACACCGGGGAGCTGTTTTTT. Translation gives CASSPRGRGNTGELFF.